This T cell receptor (beta chain) was obtained from a study of spatial heterogeneity in lung cancer. The study, taken as a whole, reports: Ubiquitous and regional expanded TCR counts tracked ubiquitous and regional nonsynonymous mutations, respectively. Expanded alpha and beta TCR counts within tumors tracked tumor mutation counts.

Time point specified: sample taken at primary tumor resection. Unsorted whole RNA from tumor, nontumor lung or frozen PBMC underwent sequencing. MiXCR was run by TCRdb on the 5' RACE reads, yielding one entry per CDR3 protein. Counted here are roughly 16,000 distinct CDR3 sequences, about 6.8% occurring once; the ten biggest clones make up around 20%. This clonotype was detected a few times. Its antigen is currently unknown. The CDR3 contains 13 residues. The germline CDR1 and CDR2 sequences are DFQATT and SNEGSKA (reference sequence). V was clipped by 3 bases and J by 1 base, with 9 bases between them.

The sequencing here drew on lung tumor tissue, taken at surgery. The origin of this receptor is a female donor with early-stage non-small cell lung cancer. The V and J genes are TRBV20-1 and TRBJ2-5; possibly TRBD2 for D (5 bases). The CDR3 nucleotides read TGCAGTGCTAGTTTAAGCGGCCAAGAGACCCAGTACTTC. Amino acids: CSASLSGQETQYF.